This T cell receptor beta chain was recovered during a study of blood T cell repertoires in COVID-19. The CDR3 extends over 15 amino acids. V was trimmed by 0 bases and J by 7 bases, leaving 13 bases between them. Looked up from germline, CDR1 is LGHDT and CDR2 is YNNKEL (reference sequence). As processed by the authors: Estimated nucleated cell counts came from reference gene primer amplification. Clones were sequenced by immunoSEQ multiplex PCR, and TCRdb holds only the in-frame ones, with some missing. The DNA gave D and trimming, while V, J and clone size come from that table. Seen here are 170,000 or so clones, under 85% observed once, and the top ten hold approximately 8%.

The chain employs TRBV3-1 (or the pseudogene TRBV3-2) and TRBJ2-1, with D possibly matching TRBD2 (5 bases). Sequencing input: peripheral blood. The clonotype comes from a woman aged 70-85 years with COVID-19, enrolled during active disease. CDR3 DNA sequence: TGTGCCAGCAGCCAAGATCGTGGACTGTTGAATGAGCAGTTCTTC. It codes for CASSQDRGLLNEQFF.